This TCR beta chain is drawn from a study of blood T cells in healthy people across ages. Across the whole study: T cells yielded about one barcoded beta molecule per two cells through template switching.

Primed by a sample-barcoded 5' primer and a J-beta primer mix, a second PCR proceeded for about 6 to 11 cycles. Paired-end reads containing CDR3 totaled no fewer than 2.5 million for each sample. In TCRdb, the 5' RACE reads were re-called with MiXCR into one record per CDR3 protein. This sample has about 930,000 distinct CDR3 sequences, with about 28% found just once. The V gene end was trimmed by 3 bases and the J gene end by 3 bases; junction bases not matched to a gene: 9. The V gene's germline CDR1 is DFQATT and CDR2 SNEGSKA (reference sequence). The CDR3 length is 15 residues. The same specimen was also included in a second study, on T cells of mothers and their children. From that study: Mothers gave over 9.5 million TCR beta CDR3 reads each, and children several million each. Related mother-child pairs shared slightly more overlap than unrelated pairs, but the difference was non-significant.

Sample: blood. This sequence originates from a woman between 35 and 50 years old in good health. V is TRBV20-1 and J is TRBJ2-3, with 7 positions matching TRBD2. CDR3 nucleotides: TGCAGTGCTAGGGCACCGGGGGGAGGGACAGATACGCAGTATTTT. Protein: CSARAPGGGTDTQYF.